This T cell receptor (beta chain) emerged from a study of blood T cell repertoires in COVID-19. As for the study in general: Specimens from acute and convalescent COVID-19 originated in the United States, Italy and Spain. PBMCs, B-cell-depleted T cells, or T cells were the source of the cDNA or gDNA that made up the material.

Original analysis: Reference gene primers were amplified, and this amplification served to estimate nucleated cell counts. Method: immunoSEQ multiplex PCR; TCRdb's copy keeps in-frame clones and lacks some. That table furnishes V, J and clone size, whereas the DNA furnished D and trimming. Of approximately 220,000 clones listed, approximately 80% are singletons. Germline V CDR1 and CDR2: SGHTA, FQGNSA. The CDR3 length is 14 residues. V dropped 5 bases and J dropped 3 bases, with 14 bases sitting between them. The rearrangement links TRBV7-2 to TRBJ2-7; tentatively, D is TRBD1 (6 bases). The TCR sequence derives from a man aged 40-55 years with acute or convalescent COVID-19. The specimen sequenced was peripheral blood. This CDR3 reads CASSPGGGNYEQYF. In DNA form, the CDR3 reads TGTGCCAGCAGCCCTGGGGGCGGAAACTACGAGCAGTACTTC.